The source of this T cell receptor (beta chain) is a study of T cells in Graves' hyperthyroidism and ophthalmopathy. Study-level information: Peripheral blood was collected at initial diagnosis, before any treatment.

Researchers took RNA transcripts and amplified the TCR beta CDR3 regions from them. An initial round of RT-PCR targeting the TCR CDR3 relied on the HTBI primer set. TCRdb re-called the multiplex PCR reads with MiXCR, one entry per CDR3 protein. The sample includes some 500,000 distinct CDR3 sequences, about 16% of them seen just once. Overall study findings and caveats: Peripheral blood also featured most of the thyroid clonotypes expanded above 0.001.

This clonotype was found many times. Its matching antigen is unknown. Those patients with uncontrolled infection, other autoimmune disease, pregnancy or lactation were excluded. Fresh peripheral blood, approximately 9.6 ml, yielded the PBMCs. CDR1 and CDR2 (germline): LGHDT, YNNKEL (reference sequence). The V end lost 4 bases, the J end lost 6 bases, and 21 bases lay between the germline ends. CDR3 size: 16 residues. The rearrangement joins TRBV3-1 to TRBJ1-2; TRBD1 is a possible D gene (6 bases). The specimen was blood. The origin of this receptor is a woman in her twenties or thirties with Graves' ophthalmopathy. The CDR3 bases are TGTGCCAGCAGCCGGTCGCACAGGGTCGGTCTTAATGGCTACACCTTC. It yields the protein CASSRSHRVGLNGYTF.